The 11 T cell receptor beta chains below all came from one sample that was sequenced in a study of OX40 agonist ivuxolimab in advanced cancers. TCRdb keeps only in-frame clones here, not all; method: immunoSEQ multiplex PCR. The table has about 52,000 clones, about 90% seen once; the top ten hold 6% to 8%. Sequenced here: CD4+ or CD8+ T cells sorted from blood, sampled in a trial of the OX40 agonist ivuxolimab. The receptors come from an adult with an advanced solid tumor such as melanoma, head and neck, liver or kidney cancer.

The rearrangement uses TRBV5-1 and TRBJ1-5; D is undetermined. Germline V gene sequence: CDR1 SGHRS, CDR2 YFSETQ. V lost 6 bases, J lost 0 bases, and 16 bases lay in between. The CDR3 is made up of 16 amino acids. DNA for the CDR3: TGCGCCAGCACCCCGACACAGACCCTTAGCAATCAGCCCCAGCATTTT. Amino acid sequence: CASTPTQTLSNQPQHF.

The chain couples TRBV6-1 to TRBJ2-5; 12 nucleotides match TRBD2. The J segment lost 1 base and the V segment lost 2 bases, leaving 2 bases of the junction unmatched. The CDR3 spans 16 residues. Germline V gives CDR1 MNHNS, CDR2 SASEGT. This CDR3 is CASSELTSGGQETQYF. The CDR3 nucleotides read TGTGCCAGCAGTGAATTGACTAGCGGGGGCCAAGAGACCCAGTACTTC.

This chain links TRBV7-9 with TRBJ1-3; D gene ambiguous. V shed 0 bases and J shed 0 bases, with 9 bases lying between them. Germline CDR1 and CDR2: SEHNR and FQNEAQ (reference sequence). The CDR3 runs 16 residues. The CDR3 reads CASSLAGSYSGNTIYF. CDR3 bases: TGTGCCAGCAGCTTAGCGGGGTCCTACTCTGGAAACACCATATATTTT.

The chain is built from TRBV19 and TRBJ1-5; TRBD1 matches at 8 bases. The germline V gene encodes CDR1 LNHDA and CDR2 SQIVND (reference sequence). CDR3 length equals 15 residues. Losses at the gene ends were 6 bases for V and 8 bases for J; bases not matched to a gene: 12. This CDR3 is CASRERTGPMKPQHF. In DNA, the CDR3 is TGTGCCAGTAGGGAGAGGACAGGGCCTATGAAGCCCCAGCATTTT.

The chain recombines TRBV9 with TRBJ2-2, with D hard to call. Germline CDR1 reads SGDLS; CDR2 reads YYNGEE. The CDR3 has 14 residues. Trimming removed 0 bases at V and 1 base at J, with 4 bases between. This chain's CDR3 is CASSVELNTGELFF. Here the CDR3 DNA reads TGTGCCAGCAGCGTAGAACTGAACACCGGGGAGCTGTTTTTT.

The chain employs TRBV6-1 and TRBJ1-2; no reliable D call. The CDR3 consists of 15 residues. Trimming pared 3 bases from V and 5 bases from J, leaving 16 bases between. CDR1 is MNHNS and CDR2 is SASEGT in the germline V gene. CDR3 nucleotides: TGTGCCAGCAGTGAGGGTGCCCTAGAGCGGTATGGCTACACCTTC. Translation: CASSEGALERYGYTF.

The CDR3 nucleotides read TGCGCCAGCAGCGAGGACATGGGATCCACTGAAGCTTTCTTT. Amino acid sequence: CASSEDMGSTEAFF. The V call is TRBV5-1, the J call TRBJ1-1, with a weak D call TRBD1 (5 bases). V was trimmed by 4 bases and J by 4 bases, leaving 14 bases between them. This CDR3 comprises 14 residues. CDR1 is SGHRS and CDR2 is YFSETQ in the germline V gene. The entire variable domain, with the rest obtained from reference TRBV5-1 and TRBJ1-1, is as follows: KAGVTQTPRYLIKTRGQQVTLSCSPISGHRSVSWYQQTPGQGLQFLFEYFSETQRNKGNFPGRFSGRQFSNSRSEMNVSTLELGDSALYLCASSEDMGSTEAFFGQGTRLTVV.

CDR3 DNA: TGTGCCACCAGCAGAGATCAACAGCAGAACACTGAAGCTTTCTTT. It encodes CATSRDQQQNTEAFF. This sequence joins TRBV15 and TRBJ1-1, with D hard to call. The CDR3 loop spans 15 amino acids. The V and J ends lost 0 bases and 1 base respectively, with 9 bases between them. Germline-derived CDR1 and CDR2 are LNHNV and YYDKDF (reference sequence). The whole variable domain, filled in from reference TRBV15 and TRBJ1-1, reads DAMVIQNPRYQVTQFGKPVTLSCSQTLNHNVMYWYQQKSSQAPKLLFHYYDKDFNNEADTPDNFQSRRPNTSFCFLDIRSPGLGDTAMYLCATSRDQQQNTEAFFGQGTRLTVV.

This chain connects TRBV5-4 to TRBJ2-1; 8 bases are a match to TRBD2. Germline V lookup: CDR1 SGHNT, CDR2 YYREEE (reference sequence). V lost 4 bases, J lost 4 bases, and 7 bases stayed unmatched. The CDR3 covers 15 residues. This chain's CDR3 is CASSNGGGSYNEQFF. The CDR3 bases are TGTGCCAGCAGCAACGGGGGGGGATCATACAATGAGCAGTTCTTC.

This chain uses TRBV27 with TRBJ2-3; 7 positions match TRBD1. Losses at the gene ends were 2 bases for V and 4 bases for J; bases not matched to a gene: 6. CDR1 and CDR2 from the germline V gene are MNHEY and SMNVEV (reference sequence). This CDR3 is built from 15 residues. CDR3 amino acids: CASSLRQGVADTQYF. CDR3 in DNA: TGTGCCAGCAGTTTAAGGCAGGGGGTCGCAGATACGCAGTATTTT.

This rearrangement joins TRBV11-2 to TRBJ1-1; D uncertain. V lost 8 bases, J lost 2 bases, and 15 bases lay in between. The germline V gene has CDR1 SGHAT and CDR2 FQNNGV. The CDR3 loop spans 14 amino acids. This CDR3 is CASWTRGPNTEAFF. CDR3 bases: TGTGCCAGCTGGACCCGGGGTCCCAACACTGAAGCTTTCTTT.